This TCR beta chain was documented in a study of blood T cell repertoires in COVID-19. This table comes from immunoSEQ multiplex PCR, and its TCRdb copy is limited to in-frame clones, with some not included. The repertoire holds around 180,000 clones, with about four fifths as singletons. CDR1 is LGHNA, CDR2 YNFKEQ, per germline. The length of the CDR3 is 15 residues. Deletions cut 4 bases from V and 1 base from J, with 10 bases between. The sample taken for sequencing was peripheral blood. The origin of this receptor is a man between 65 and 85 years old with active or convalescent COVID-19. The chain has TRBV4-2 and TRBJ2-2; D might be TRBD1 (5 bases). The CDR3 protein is CASSRFQGNTGELFF. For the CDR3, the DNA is TGTGCCAGCAGCCGATTCCAGGGGAACACCGGGGAGCTGTTTTTT.